This TCR beta chain was identified in a study of blood T cell repertoires in COVID-19. In the study overall: The analysed material was cDNA or gDNA that came from T cells, B-cell-depleted T cells, or PBMCs.

Produced via immunoSEQ multiplex PCR; TCRdb's table is partial and in-frame only. The table has some 150,000 clones, about four fifths seen once; the top ten hold approximately 4.6%. The CDR3 runs 12 residues. V gave up 0 bases and J gave up 6 bases, with 7 bases separating them. The germline V gene encodes CDR1 GTSNPN and CDR2 SVGIG (reference sequence). What was sequenced was peripheral blood. The V call is TRBV30, the J call TRBJ2-3, with no clear D. The origin of this receptor is a human donor in a cohort sampled during active COVID-19. The CDR3 sequence: CAWSVRRDTQYF. CDR3 DNA sequence: TGTGCCTGGAGTGTACGCCGGGATACGCAGTATTTT. The whole variable domain, filled in from reference TRBV30 and TRBJ2-3, reads SQTIHQWPATLVQPVGSPLSLECTVEGTSNPNLYWYRQAAGRGLQLLFYSVGIGQISSEVPQNLSASRPQDRQFILSSKKLLLSDSGFYLCAWSVRRDTQYFGPGTRLTVL.